This T cell receptor beta chain is from a study of post-analysis software for immune sequencing data. Study-wide points: Controls showed lower frequencies than patients for roughly 5 TRBV segments, and TRBV5-6, TRBV5-1 and TRBV20-1 were among these.

The germline V gene has CDR1 MGHRA and CDR2 YSYEKL. This CDR3 has 15 residues. The V gene lost 1 base and the J gene lost 10 bases, with 14 bases spanning the gap. Unique-molecular-identifier-tagged TCR beta cDNA libraries were used. TCRdb analysed the PCR reads with MiXCR anew, one entry per CDR3 protein. The data show roughly 800,000 distinct CDR3 sequences, 25% to 30% seen once. Comments on this clonotype: Its target is unknown.

The chain employs TRBV4-1 and TRBJ1-6, with D perhaps matching TRBD1 (6 bases). This TCR came from a girl aged 10 to 17 with multiple sclerosis. The material sequenced was blood. The CDR3 loop reads CASSQGSGASSPLHF. The CDR3 DNA follows: TGCGCCAGCAGCCAAGGGTCGGGGGCTTCGTCACCCCTCCACTTT.